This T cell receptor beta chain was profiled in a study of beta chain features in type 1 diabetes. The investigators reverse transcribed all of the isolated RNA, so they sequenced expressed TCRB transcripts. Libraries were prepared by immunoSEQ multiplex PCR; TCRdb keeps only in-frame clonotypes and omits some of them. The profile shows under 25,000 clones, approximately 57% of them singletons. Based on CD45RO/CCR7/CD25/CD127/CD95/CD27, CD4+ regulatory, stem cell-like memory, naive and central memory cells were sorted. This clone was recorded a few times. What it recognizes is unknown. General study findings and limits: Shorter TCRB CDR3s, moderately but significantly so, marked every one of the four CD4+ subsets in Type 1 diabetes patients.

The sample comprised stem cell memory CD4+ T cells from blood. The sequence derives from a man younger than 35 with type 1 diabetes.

CDR3 sequence (DNA): TGTGCCAGCTCACCCAGACAGGGTAGCACAGATACGCAGTATTTT. Encoded protein: CASSPRQGSTDTQYF. V gene TRBV18 combines with J gene TRBJ2-3; 7 nucleotides agree with TRBD1. CDR3 size: 15 residues. Germline loops: CDR1 KGHSH, CDR2 LQKENI. Trimming cost V 3 bases and J 0 bases; bases outside gene matches: 3.